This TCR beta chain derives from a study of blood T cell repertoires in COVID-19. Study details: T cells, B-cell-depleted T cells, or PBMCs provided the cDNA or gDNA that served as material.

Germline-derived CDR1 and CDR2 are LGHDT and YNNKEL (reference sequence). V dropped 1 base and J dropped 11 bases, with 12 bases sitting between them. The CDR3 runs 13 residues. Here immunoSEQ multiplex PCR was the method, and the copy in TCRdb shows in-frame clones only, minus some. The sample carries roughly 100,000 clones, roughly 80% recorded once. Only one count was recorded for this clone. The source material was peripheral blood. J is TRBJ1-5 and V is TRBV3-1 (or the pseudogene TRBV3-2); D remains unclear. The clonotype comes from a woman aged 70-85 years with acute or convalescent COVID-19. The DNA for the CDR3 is TGTGCCAGCAGCCAAGGTGTGGGGAGTACCCAGCATTTT. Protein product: CASSQGVGSTQHF.